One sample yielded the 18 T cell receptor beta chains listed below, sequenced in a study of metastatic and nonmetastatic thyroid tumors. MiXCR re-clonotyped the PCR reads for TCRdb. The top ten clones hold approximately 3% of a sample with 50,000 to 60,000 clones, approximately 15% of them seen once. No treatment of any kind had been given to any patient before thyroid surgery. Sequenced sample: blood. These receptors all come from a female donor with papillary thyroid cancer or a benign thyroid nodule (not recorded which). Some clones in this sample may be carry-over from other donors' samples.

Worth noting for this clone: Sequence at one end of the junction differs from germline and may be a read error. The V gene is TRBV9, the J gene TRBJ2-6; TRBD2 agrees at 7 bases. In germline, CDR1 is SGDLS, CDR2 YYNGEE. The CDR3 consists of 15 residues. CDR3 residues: CASRLGGSGANVMTF. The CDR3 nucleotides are TGTGCCAGCAGACTGGGAGGGTCTGGGGCCAACGTCATGACTTTC.

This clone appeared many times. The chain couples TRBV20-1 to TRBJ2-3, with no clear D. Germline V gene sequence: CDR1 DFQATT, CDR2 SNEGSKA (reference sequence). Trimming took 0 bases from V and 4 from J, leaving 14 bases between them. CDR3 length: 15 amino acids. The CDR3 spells CSARENAAPADTQYF. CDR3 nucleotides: TGCAGTGCTAGAGAAAATGCGGCCCCCGCAGATACGCAGTATTTT.

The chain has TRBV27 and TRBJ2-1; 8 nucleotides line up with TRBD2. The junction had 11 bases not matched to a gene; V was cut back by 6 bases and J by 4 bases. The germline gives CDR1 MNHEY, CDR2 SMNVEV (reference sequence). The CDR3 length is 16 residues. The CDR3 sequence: CASSPLTSVSYNEQFF. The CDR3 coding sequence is TGTGCCAGCAGCCCCTTGACTAGCGTGAGTTACAATGAGCAGTTCTTC.

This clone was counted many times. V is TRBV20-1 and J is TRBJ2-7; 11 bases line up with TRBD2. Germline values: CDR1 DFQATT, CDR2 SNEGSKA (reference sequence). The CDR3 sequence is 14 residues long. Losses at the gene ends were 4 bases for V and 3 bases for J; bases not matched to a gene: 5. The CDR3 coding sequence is TGCAGTGCTATAGACGGGACTAGCGGCTACGAGCAGTACTTC. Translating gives CSAIDGTSGYEQYF.

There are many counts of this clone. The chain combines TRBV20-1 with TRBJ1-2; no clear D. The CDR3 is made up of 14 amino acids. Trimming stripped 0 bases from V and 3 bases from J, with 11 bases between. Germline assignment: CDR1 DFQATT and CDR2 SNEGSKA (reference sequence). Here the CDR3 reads CSARDLRAYYGYTF. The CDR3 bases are TGCAGTGCTAGAGATCTTCGGGCATACTATGGCTACACCTTC.

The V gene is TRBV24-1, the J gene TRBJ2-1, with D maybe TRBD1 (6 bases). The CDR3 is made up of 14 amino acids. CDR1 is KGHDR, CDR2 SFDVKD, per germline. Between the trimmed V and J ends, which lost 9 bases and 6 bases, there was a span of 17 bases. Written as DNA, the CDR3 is TGTGCCACCGGGGGCATGGGCTCTGTCAATGAGCAGTTCTTC. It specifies CATGGMGSVNEQFF.

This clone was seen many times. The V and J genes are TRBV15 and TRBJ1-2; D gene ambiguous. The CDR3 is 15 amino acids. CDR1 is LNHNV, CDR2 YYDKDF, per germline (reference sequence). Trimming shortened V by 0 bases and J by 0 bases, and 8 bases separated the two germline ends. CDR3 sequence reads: CATSRDGGANYGYTF. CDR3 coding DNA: TGTGCCACCAGCAGAGATGGCGGAGCTAACTATGGCTACACCTTC.

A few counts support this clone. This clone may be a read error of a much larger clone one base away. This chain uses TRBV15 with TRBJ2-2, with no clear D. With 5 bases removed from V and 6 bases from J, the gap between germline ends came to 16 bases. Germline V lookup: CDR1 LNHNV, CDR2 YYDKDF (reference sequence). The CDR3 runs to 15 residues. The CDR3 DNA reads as TGTGCCACCAGCCCCTTAAACAGAGAGTCCGGGGAGCTGTTTTTT. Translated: CATSPLNRESGELFF.

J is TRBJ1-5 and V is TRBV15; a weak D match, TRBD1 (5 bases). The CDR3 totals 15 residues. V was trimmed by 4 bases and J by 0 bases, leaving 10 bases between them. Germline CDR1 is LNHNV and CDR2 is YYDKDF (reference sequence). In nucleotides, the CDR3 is TGTGCCACCAGCACGGCCAGGGATAGCAATCAGCCCCAGCATTTT. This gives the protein CATSTARDSNQPQHF.

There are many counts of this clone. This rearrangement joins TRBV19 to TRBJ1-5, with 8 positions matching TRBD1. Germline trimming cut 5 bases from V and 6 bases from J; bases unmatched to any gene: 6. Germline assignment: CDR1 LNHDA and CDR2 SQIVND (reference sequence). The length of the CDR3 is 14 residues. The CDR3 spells CASSLGQGLQPQHF. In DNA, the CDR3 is TGTGCCAGTAGTCTTGGACAGGGTCTTCAGCCCCAGCATTTT.

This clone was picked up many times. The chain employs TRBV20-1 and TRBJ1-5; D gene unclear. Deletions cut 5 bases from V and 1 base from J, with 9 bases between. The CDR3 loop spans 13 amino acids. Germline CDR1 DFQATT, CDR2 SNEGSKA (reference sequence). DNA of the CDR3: TGCAGTGCTCCTTATCAAAGCAATCAGCCCCAGCATTTT. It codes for CSAPYQSNQPQHF.

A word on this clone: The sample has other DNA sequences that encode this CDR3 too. The CDR3 here is CSATVSQDLGEQFF. CDR3 coding DNA: TGCAGTGCTACCGTATCCCAGGACCTGGGTGAGCAGTTCTTC. The chain recombines TRBV20-1 with TRBJ2-1; D is uncertain. The germline gives CDR1 DFQATT, CDR2 SNEGSKA (reference sequence). This CDR3 is built from 14 residues. With 4 bases removed from V and 9 bases from J, the gap between germline ends came to 19 bases.

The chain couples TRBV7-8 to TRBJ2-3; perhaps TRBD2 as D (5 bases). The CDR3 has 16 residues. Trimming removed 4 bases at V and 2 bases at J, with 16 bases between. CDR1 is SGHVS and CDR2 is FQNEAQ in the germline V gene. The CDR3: CASSYINALVTDTQYF. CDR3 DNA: TGTGCCAGCAGCTACATAAATGCACTAGTCACAGATACGCAGTATTTT.

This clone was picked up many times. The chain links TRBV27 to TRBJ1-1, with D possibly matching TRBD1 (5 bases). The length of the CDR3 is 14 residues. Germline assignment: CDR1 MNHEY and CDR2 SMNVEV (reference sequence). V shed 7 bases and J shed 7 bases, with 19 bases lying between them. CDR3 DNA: TGTGCCAGCACCAAAACCGGGACGGCAGGTGAAGCTTTCTTT. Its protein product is CASTKTGTAGEAFF.

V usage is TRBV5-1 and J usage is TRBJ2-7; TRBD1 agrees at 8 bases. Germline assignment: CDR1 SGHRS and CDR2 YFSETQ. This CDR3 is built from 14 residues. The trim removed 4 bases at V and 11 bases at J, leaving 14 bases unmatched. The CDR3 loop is CASSPWTGCSLEYF. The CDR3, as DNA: TGCGCCAGCAGCCCCTGGACAGGGTGCAGTTTGGAGTACTTC.

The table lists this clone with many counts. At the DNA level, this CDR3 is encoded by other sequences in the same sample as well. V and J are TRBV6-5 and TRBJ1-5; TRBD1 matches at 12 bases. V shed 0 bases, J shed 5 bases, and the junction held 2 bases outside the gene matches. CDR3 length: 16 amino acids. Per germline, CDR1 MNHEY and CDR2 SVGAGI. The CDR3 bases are TGTGCCAGCAGTTACTCGGGGACAGGGGGCCATCAGCCCCAGCATTTT. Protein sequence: CASSYSGTGGHQPQHF.

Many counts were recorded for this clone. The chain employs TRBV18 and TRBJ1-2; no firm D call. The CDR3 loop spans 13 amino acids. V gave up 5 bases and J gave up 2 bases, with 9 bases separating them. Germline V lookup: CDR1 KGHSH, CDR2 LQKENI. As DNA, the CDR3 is TGTGCCAGCTCATCGGACGGGAACTATGGCTACACCTTC. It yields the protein CASSSDGNYGYTF.

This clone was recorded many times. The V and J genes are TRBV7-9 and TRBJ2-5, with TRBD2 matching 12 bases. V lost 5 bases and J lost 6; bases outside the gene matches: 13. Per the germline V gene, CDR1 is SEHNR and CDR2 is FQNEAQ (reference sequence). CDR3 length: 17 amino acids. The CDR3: CASSPERLAGGMKTQYF. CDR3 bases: TGTGCCAGCAGCCCAGAACGGCTAGCGGGAGGGATGAAGACCCAGTACTTC.